This T cell receptor (beta chain) was sequenced during a study of radiation and T cells in renal cell carcinoma. General study points: Top tumor clonotypes rose in blood 2 weeks post-radiation, then contracted.

With respect to this clone: Its antigen is unknown.

Clones were sequenced by immunoSEQ multiplex PCR, and TCRdb holds only the in-frame ones, with some missing. The table includes around 95,000 clones, approximately 82% detected once. With V trimmed by 3 bases and J by 8 bases, 9 bases remained unmatched. This CDR3 contains 16 residues. In germline, CDR1 is SGHDT, CDR2 YYEEEE. Sample time point: blood 4 weeks post-SBRT, at nephrectomy. Treatment of the sample: 15 Gy SBRT to primary tumor, nephrectomy 4 weeks later. Nephrectomy followed 15 Gy stereotactic body radiation by 4 weeks. Blood was sampled at baseline, 2 weeks and 4 weeks after SBRT. This sample comprised blood, obtained from a patient whose treatment included radiotherapy and nephrectomy. The TCR comes from a man aged 60-69 years with renal cell carcinoma. This rearrangement joins TRBV5-6 to TRBJ2-1; 12 nucleotides align to TRBD2. Here the CDR3 DNA reads TGTGCCAGCAGCTCCAGACTAGCGGGAGACATTGATGAGCAGTTCTTC. Protein product: CASSSRLAGDIDEQFF.